These 29 T cell receptor beta chains were all obtained from the same sample, sequenced in a study of T cells after yellow fever vaccination. A single record per CDR3 protein comes from TCRdb applying MiXCR to the 5' RACE reads. The sample carries 510,000 or so distinct CDR3 sequences, about 19% recorded once. The sample consisted of PBMCs, taken 15 days after the yellow fever booster vaccination. These receptors all stem from a man aged 25 to 45 who received the YFV17D yellow fever vaccine.

The chain is built from TRBV7-3 and TRBJ2-4; D is undetermined. The V end was cut by 3 bases, the J end by 7 bases, with 13 bases between. Germline V gene data show CDR1 as SGHTA and CDR2 as FQGTGA. The CDR3 runs to 14 residues. The CDR3 spells CASSLGISPNIQYF. In DNA, the CDR3 is TGTGCCAGCAGCTTGGGGATTTCCCCTAACATTCAGTACTTC.

Only a few counts were recorded for this clonotype. The V gene is TRBV5-1, the J gene TRBJ1-6; no clear D. The CDR3 has 14 amino acids. Germline V CDR1 and CDR2: SGHRS, YFSETQ. Trimming stripped 0 bases from V and 9 bases from J, with 10 bases between. For the CDR3, the DNA is TGCGCCAGCAGCTTGGGGGATTCAGTTTCACCCCTCCACTTT. Translating it yields CASSLGDSVSPLHF.

The genes are TRBV5-1 and TRBJ2-3; no clear D. The CDR3 runs to 11 residues. V gave up 3 bases and J gave up 6 bases, with 5 bases separating them. The V gene's germline CDR1 is SGHRS and CDR2 YFSETQ. For the CDR3, the DNA is TGCGCCAGCAGCTCGGTGGATACGCAGTATTTT. Its translation: CASSSVDTQYF.

The CDR3 is CAAQTSSSTQYF. CDR3 bases: TGTGCCGCCCAGACTAGCTCGAGTACGCAGTATTTT. This sequence joins TRBV7-9 and TRBJ2-3, with TRBD2 matching 7 bases. Germline V gives CDR1 SEHNR, CDR2 FQNEAQ (reference sequence). This CDR3 has 12 amino acids. Trimming took 11 bases from V and 8 from J; bases not matched to a gene: 10.

In this sample, this clonotype turned up a few times. The rearrangement links TRBV7-8 to TRBJ2-7; D uncertain. Germline loops: CDR1 SGHVS, CDR2 FQNEAQ. Trimming left V 5 bases short and J 2 bases short, with 10 bases between. CDR3 size: 13 residues. DNA for the CDR3: TGTGCCAGCAGCCCCTTTGTAGCCTACGAGCAGTACTTC. Translation gives CASSPFVAYEQYF.

This chain uses TRBV5-1 with TRBJ2-5, with 8 bases that match TRBD2. V trimming: 3 bases; J trimming: 3 bases; junction bases outside the gene matches: 7. The CDR3 is 15 amino acids. Germline V gene lookup returns CDR1 SGHRS and CDR2 YFSETQ. The CDR3 DNA follows: TGCGCCAGCAGCTCGAGCGGGAGCGGGGAAGAGACCCAGTACTTC. Translation gives CASSSSGSGEETQYF.

This clonotype was recorded many times. An end of the junction does not agree with germline; a read error may underlie this. The chain recombines TRBV12-3 or TRBV12-4 with TRBJ2-2, with TRBD2 matching 9 bases. This CDR3 spans 14 amino acids. CDR3 region: CASSLAGRDGELFF. The DNA for the CDR3 is TGTGCCAGCAGTCTAGCGGGACGGGACGGGGAGCTGTTTTTT.

Many counts were recorded for this clonotype. CDR3: CASSLEGGYEQYF. The CDR3 nucleotides are TGTGCCAGCAGCTTGGAGGGGGGCTACGAGCAGTACTTC. The chain is built from TRBV7-2 and TRBJ2-7; D is possibly TRBD1 or TRBD2 (6 bases each). Deletions cut 3 bases from V and 3 bases from J, with 9 bases between. This CDR3 is 13 amino acids long. Germline CDR1 and CDR2: SGHTA and FQGNSA.

The table lists this clonotype with a few counts. This CDR3 reads CASSSRTSGIPGELFF. The CDR3 DNA reads TGTGCCAGCAGCTCCCGTACTAGCGGGATTCCCGGGGAGCTGTTTTTT. The chain combines TRBV7-2 with TRBJ2-2; TRBD2 matches 10 bases. The V and J ends lost 4 bases and 6 bases, in that order; junction bases with no gene match: 8. The CDR3 is 16 amino acids. Germline CDR1 SGHTA, CDR2 FQGNSA.

Concerning this clonotype itself: A junction end diverges from the germline sequence, so it may reflect a read error. The genes are TRBV29-1 and TRBJ1-1, with TRBD1 matching over 10 bases. The CDR3 has 13 amino acids. Germline V gene lookup returns CDR1 SQVTM and CDR2 ANQGSEA. This CDR3 is CSVEGTGASEAFF. The DNA of the CDR3 is TGCAGCGTCGAAGGGACAGGGGCGTCGGAAGCTTTCTTT.

The rearrangement joins TRBV5-1 to TRBJ2-2; TRBD1 matches 8 bases. The CDR3 is 15 residues long. Germline loops: CDR1 SGHRS, CDR2 YFSETQ. V lost 4 bases to trimming and J lost 1 base; unmatched junction nucleotides: 3. CDR3 coding DNA: TGCGCCAGCAGCCACGGGACAGGGAACACCGGGGAGCTGTTTTTT. Protein: CASSHGTGNTGELFF.

This clonotype was observed a few times. V usage is TRBV4-3 and J usage is TRBJ2-5; the D is unclear. Looked up from germline, CDR1 is LGHNA and CDR2 is YSLEER. The CDR3 totals 13 residues. Trimming cost V 1 base and J 2 bases, with 5 bases left between them. The CDR3 is CASSQGTQETQYF. The CDR3 nucleotides read TGCGCCAGCAGCCAAGGCACTCAAGAGACCCAGTACTTC.

This clonotype was seen more than once but under ten times. V and J are TRBV27 and TRBJ2-5; 12 bases match TRBD2. CDR1 is MNHEY, CDR2 SMNVEV, per germline (reference sequence). This CDR3 comprises 14 residues. V lost 5 bases to trimming and J lost 5 bases; unmatched junction nucleotides: 3. The CDR3 sequence is CASSLTSGSETQYF. The CDR3 bases are TGTGCCAGCAGTCTGACTAGCGGGAGTGAGACCCAGTACTTC.

This sequence joins TRBV20-1 and TRBJ2-5; 11 nucleotides line up with TRBD2. CDR3 size: 16 residues. Germline lookup yields CDR1 DFQATT and CDR2 SNEGSKA (reference sequence). The V gene end was trimmed by 3 bases and the J gene end by 2 bases; junction bases not matched to a gene: 8. CDR3 sequence (DNA): TGCAGTGCTAGTCCTACTAGCGGGAGAGGTCAAGAGACCCAGTACTTC. It specifies CSASPTSGRGQETQYF.

This clonotype was seen many times. This chain uses TRBV18 with TRBJ2-7; possibly TRBD1 for D (5 bases). V lost 5 bases and J lost 1, with 15 bases in between. CDR3 size: 15 residues. Germline values: CDR1 KGHSH, CDR2 LQKENI. In DNA, the CDR3 is TGTGCCAGCTCAGTATCCGGGCAGGGTTCCTACGAGCAGTACTTC. Protein: CASSVSGQGSYEQYF.

J is TRBJ2-1 and V is TRBV14, with D tentatively TRBD2 (5 bases). Germline CDR1 and CDR2: SGHDN and FVKESK. The germline V and J ends were trimmed by 4 bases and 4 bases, with 11 bases remaining between them. The CDR3 has 14 residues. The CDR3 loop is CASSPGLLYNEQFF. The CDR3 DNA reads TGTGCCAGCAGCCCCGGACTCCTTTACAATGAGCAGTTCTTC.

V gene TRBV12-3 or TRBV12-4 combines with J gene TRBJ1-2; D possibly corresponds to TRBD1 (5 bases). V was pared by 6 bases and J by 4 bases, with 18 bases between. CDR3 size: 15 residues. The CDR3: CASSSRGQGTYGYTF. DNA of the CDR3: TGTGCCAGCAGCTCCCGAGGGCAGGGAACCTATGGCTACACCTTC.

The chain employs TRBV4-3 and TRBJ2-2; D remains unclear. Germline CDR1 and CDR2: LGHNA and YSLEER. Trimming left V 0 bases short and J 6 bases short, with 11 bases between. CDR3 size: 15 residues. The CDR3 loop is CASSQDLMSSGELFF. The CDR3, as DNA: TGCGCCAGCAGCCAAGATTTGATGAGTTCCGGGGAGCTGTTTTTT.

CDR3 in amino acids: CAWRRGGSTRKETQYF. CDR3 nucleotides: TGTGCCTGGAGGAGGGGGGGATCTACGCGAAAAGAGACCCAGTACTTC. The chain recombines TRBV30 with TRBJ2-5; maybe TRBD2 (7 bases). The CDR3 length is 16 residues. Trimming took 3 bases from V and 3 from J, leaving 20 bases between them. Germline loops: CDR1 GTSNPN, CDR2 SVGIG (reference sequence).

The chain employs TRBV28 and TRBJ2-7; D is uncertain. V gave up 2 bases and J gave up 6 bases, with 11 bases separating them. From germline, CDR1 is MDHEN and CDR2 SYDVKM. The CDR3 totals 13 residues. The CDR3 DNA reads TGTGCCAGCAGTTTAACCAGTCCCAGCGAGCAGTACTTC. This codes for CASSLTSPSEQYF.

This clonotype was recorded a few times. V is TRBV28 and J is TRBJ2-7; D unclear. The germline V gene has CDR1 MDHEN and CDR2 SYDVKM. CDR3 length equals 13 residues. V shed 0 bases and J shed 6 bases, with 9 bases lying between them. CDR3 residues: CASSLWASSEQYF. For the CDR3, the DNA is TGTGCCAGCAGTTTATGGGCTAGTTCCGAGCAGTACTTC. Complete variable domain (other parts from reference TRBV28 and TRBJ2-7): DVKVTQSSRYLVKRTGEKVFLECVQDMDHENMFWYRQDPGLGLRLIYFSYDVKMKEKGDIPEGYSVSREKKERFSLILESASTNQTSMYLCASSLWASSEQYFGPGTRLTVT.

CDR3 in DNA: TGTGCCATCAGGGGGACAGGGGCAGATACGCAGTATTTT. Translated: CAIRGTGADTQYF. This chain joins TRBV10-3 and TRBJ2-3; 10 nucleotides agree with TRBD1. Germline assignment: CDR1 ENHRY and CDR2 SYGVKD. This CDR3 is 13 amino acids long. V lost 6 bases, J lost 4 bases, and 1 base stayed unmatched.

The chain links TRBV12-3 or TRBV12-4 to TRBJ2-7, with TRBD1 matching 10 bases. The trim removed 3 bases at V and 4 bases at J, leaving 3 bases unmatched. This CDR3 spans 14 amino acids. The CDR3, as DNA: TGTGCCAGCAGTTTTGACAGGGGGCTTTACGAGCAGTACTTC. It is translated as CASSFDRGLYEQYF.

This clonotype appeared many times. The chain links TRBV7-3 to TRBJ2-1; no clear D. V lost 4 bases and J lost 9, with 19 bases in between. CDR1 is SGHTA, CDR2 FQGTGA, per germline. The CDR3 loop spans 15 amino acids. The chain's CDR3 is CASSYHPPGMGEQFF. The CDR3 DNA is TGTGCCAGCAGCTACCACCCCCCGGGCATGGGTGAGCAGTTCTTC.

The genes are TRBV7-6 and TRBJ2-7, with 7 bases matching TRBD1. The CDR3 is 14 residues long. Per germline, CDR1 SGHVS and CDR2 FNYEAQ. The ends lost 5 bases at V and 3 bases at J; junction bases unmatched: 7. For the CDR3, the DNA is TGTGCCAGCAGCCGCTTTGGGACAGACTACGAGCAGTACTTC. Translation: CASSRFGTDYEQYF.

This clonotype has just a few counts. CDR3 nucleotides: TGCAGCGTTGAAAAACTAGTCGCTAGGTTTACGCAGTATTTT. Its protein product is CSVEKLVARFTQYF. This chain links TRBV29-1 with TRBJ2-3, with D perhaps matching TRBD2 (5 bases). The CDR3 has 14 amino acids. Between the trimmed V and J ends, which lost 2 bases and 8 bases, there was a span of 17 bases. Germline CDR1 reads SQVTM; CDR2 reads ANQGSEA.

The chain joins TRBV11-2 to TRBJ2-3; 10 nucleotides align to TRBD2. Germline values: CDR1 SGHAT, CDR2 FQNNGV. Germline trimming cut 5 bases from V and 0 bases from J; bases unmatched to any gene: 5. The CDR3 spans 16 residues. The CDR3: CASSHELAGSTDTQYF. DNA for the CDR3: TGTGCCAGCAGCCACGAACTAGCGGGGAGCACAGATACGCAGTATTTT. Complete variable domain (other parts from reference TRBV11-2 and TRBJ2-3): EAGVAQSPRYKIIEKRQSVAFWCNPISGHATLYWYQQILGQGPKLLIQFQNNGVVDDSQLPKDRFSAERLKGVDSTLKIQPAKLEDSAVYLCASSHELAGSTDTQYFGPGTRLTVL.

The CDR3 DNA reads TGCGCCAGCACCCAGGGCGGGACTTTCAATGAAAAACTGTTTTTT. It encodes CASTQGGTFNEKLFF. J is TRBJ1-4 and V is TRBV5-1; maybe TRBD1 (5 bases). The V gene lost 6 bases and the J gene lost 5 bases, with 17 bases spanning the gap. The germline V gene encodes CDR1 SGHRS and CDR2 YFSETQ. This CDR3 spans 15 amino acids. The variable domain in full, completed from reference TRBV5-1 and TRBJ1-4, reads KAGVTQTPRYLIKTRGQQVTLSCSPISGHRSVSWYQQTPGQGLQFLFEYFSETQRNKGNFPGRFSGRQFSNSRSEMNVSTLELGDSALYLCASTQGGTFNEKLFFGSGTQLSVL.

V is TRBV24-1 and J is TRBJ2-1; tentatively, D is TRBD2 (6 bases). V dropped 3 bases and J dropped 9 bases, with 11 bases sitting between them. Germline CDR1 is KGHDR and CDR2 is SFDVKD. The CDR3 consists of 13 residues. CDR3 in DNA: TGTGCCACCAGTGATGGGGGGTGGGCTGAGCAGTTCTTC. Residues: CATSDGGWAEQFF.